The entry that follows covers one T cell receptor (beta chain) sequence. Its matching antigen is unknown. The data were taken from a study of STAT3 mutations in large granular lymphocyte leukemia. General study results and limits: Some patients had dominant TCR clones larger than their STAT3 mutant burden. In T-cell large granular lymphocyte leukemia, about half of patients showed multiple immunodominant subclonotypes. Clonal expansion was inferred from samples taken at other timepoints.

Around 40,000 productive templates were obtained per sample on average. Profiling relied on immunoSEQ multiplex PCR, and the TCRdb table lists in-frame clones only, not all of them. The sample contains 20,000 or so clones, approximately 92% of which appear only once. Germline CDR1 reads ENHRY; CDR2 reads SYGVKD. The CDR3 is 19 residues long. Trimming left V 2 bases short and J 1 base short, with 24 bases between. Sequencing was done on a sample of peripheral blood mononuclear cells. The V call is TRBV10-3, the J call TRBJ2-7; the D gene is possibly TRBD1 (7 bases). The TCR originated in a man aged 60-69 years with T-cell large granular lymphocyte leukemia. Some clones in this sample may be carry-over from other donors' samples. CDR3 in amino acids: CAISEGGQGTVGTSYEQYF. The DNA for the CDR3 is TGTGCCATCAGTGAGGGGGGACAAGGGACAGTGGGGACTTCCTACGAGCAGTACTTC.